One sample yielded the 27 T cell receptor beta chains listed below, sequenced in a study of blood T cell repertoires in COVID-19. The method was immunoSEQ multiplex PCR; TCRdb's version includes in-frame clones alone and lacks a portion of them. The sample holds tens of thousands of clones, more than 85% seen once. Sequencing was performed on peripheral blood. These receptors were collected from a man aged 50 or older with active COVID-19.

This sequence joins TRBV4-1 and TRBJ1-5; no firm D call. Germline loops: CDR1 MGHRA, CDR2 YSYEKL. This CDR3 spans 15 amino acids. V lost 4 bases, J lost 0 bases, and 10 bases lay in between. The CDR3 spells CASSLGWSSNQPQHF. CDR3 sequence (DNA): TGCGCCAGCAGCCTTGGTTGGAGTAGCAATCAGCCCCAGCATTTT.

V usage is TRBV7-2 and J usage is TRBJ2-7; 11 bases map to TRBD2. With V trimmed by 2 bases and J by 4 bases, 7 bases remained unmatched. CDR3 size: 16 residues. CDR1 and CDR2 from the germline V gene are SGHTA and FQGNSA. The CDR3 nucleotides read TGTGCCAGCAGCTTATCACAGACTAGCGGGGATTACGAGCAGTACTTC. Translated, it gives CASSLSQTSGDYEQYF.

The chain joins TRBV7-9 to TRBJ1-3, with D unclear. CDR3 length equals 14 residues. Trimming removed 5 bases from V and 6 bases from J, with 14 bases in between. The germline gives CDR1 SEHNR, CDR2 FQNEAQ (reference sequence). This CDR3 is CASSPPPEPNTIYF. The CDR3 coding sequence is TGTGCCAGCAGCCCCCCCCCGGAGCCAAACACCATATATTTT.

This chain joins TRBV12-3 or TRBV12-4 and TRBJ1-1; tentatively, D is TRBD1 (6 bases). The CDR3 is 13 residues long. V lost 3 bases and J lost 3, with 8 bases in between. CDR3: CASSLDRYTEAFF. In DNA, the CDR3 is TGTGCCAGCAGTTTGGACAGATACACTGAAGCTTTCTTT.

The V call is TRBV18, the J call TRBJ2-1, with TRBD1 matching over 7 bases. Germline loops: CDR1 KGHSH, CDR2 LQKENI. J was trimmed by 3 bases and V by 5 bases; bases with no gene match: 1. The CDR3 has 13 residues. CDR3 residues: CASSGTDYNEQFF. As DNA, the CDR3 is TGTGCCAGCTCAGGGACAGACTACAATGAGCAGTTCTTC.

The chain employs TRBV12-5 and TRBJ2-7; 7 bases map to TRBD2. CDR3 length: 16 amino acids. J lost 4 bases, V lost 2 bases, and 11 bases had no gene match. In germline, CDR1 is LGHNT, CDR2 FRNRAP. CDR3 sequence (DNA): TGTGCTAGTGGTTTGAACCCGCGGGAGAAGGTTTACGAGCAGTACTTC. Encoded protein: CASGLNPREKVYEQYF.

This clone was seen a single time. The V and J genes are TRBV11-2 and TRBJ2-1; perhaps TRBD1 as D (6 bases). V lost 5 bases to trimming and J lost 8 bases, with 13 bases between them. CDR3 size: 13 residues. CDR1 is SGHAT, CDR2 FQNNGV, per germline. The chain's CDR3 is CASSRWGRDEQFF. The CDR3 bases are TGTGCCAGCAGCCGCTGGGGGCGGGATGAGCAGTTCTTC.

The V gene is TRBV7-9, the J gene TRBJ2-4; D uncertain. With 3 bases removed from V and 0 bases from J, the gap between germline ends came to 12 bases. Per the germline V gene, CDR1 is SEHNR and CDR2 is FQNEAQ (reference sequence). This CDR3 is built from 16 residues. CDR3 sequence reads: CASSLSVALAKNIQYF. CDR3 bases: TGTGCCAGCAGCTTGTCTGTCGCGTTAGCCAAAAACATTCAGTACTTC.

This chain links TRBV5-1 with TRBJ2-7, with 9 bases lining up with TRBD2. Per the germline V gene, CDR1 is SGHRS and CDR2 is YFSETQ. The length of the CDR3 is 18 residues. V lost 1 base and J lost 1; bases outside the gene matches: 12. CDR3 in amino acids: CASSLPRREGSGSYEQYF. The CDR3 nucleotides are TGCGCCAGCAGCTTGCCCAGGCGGGAGGGCTCGGGGTCCTACGAGCAGTACTTC.

The chain links TRBV3-1 (or the pseudogene TRBV3-2) to TRBJ2-7; D is undetermined. Germline V CDR1 and CDR2: LGHDT, YNNKEL (reference sequence). The CDR3 contains 14 residues. Deletions cut 0 bases from V and 6 bases from J, with 12 bases between. CDR3 DNA: TGTGCCAGCAGCCAAGATTGGTCAGGTGGCGAGCAGTACTTC. Translation gives CASSQDWSGGEQYF.

The chain links TRBV5-1 to TRBJ2-3; 8 bases are shared with TRBD1. The germline gives CDR1 SGHRS, CDR2 YFSETQ. V was pared by 1 base and J by 5 bases, with 6 bases of the junction left unmatched. The CDR3 has 15 residues. This chain's CDR3 is CASSLQGTGGDTQYF. The CDR3 DNA sequence: TGCGCCAGCAGCTTGCAGGGGACAGGCGGAGATACGCAGTATTTT.

This rearrangement joins TRBV7-2 to TRBJ1-2; 8 nucleotides agree with TRBD1. The V gene's germline CDR1 is SGHTA and CDR2 FQGNSA. V gave up 1 base and J gave up 1 base; unmatched junction bases: 8. The CDR3 covers 17 residues. The CDR3 here is CASSLGGTGVYNYGYTF. CDR3 DNA sequence: TGTGCCAGCAGCTTAGGTGGGACAGGAGTTTATAACTATGGCTACACCTTC.

This CDR3 reads CASSAGLPEQYF. The CDR3 region has the DNA TGTGCCAGCTCAGCGGGACTACCCGAGCAGTACTTC. The V gene is TRBV18, the J gene TRBJ2-7; TRBD2 matches 7 bases. There are 12 residues in the CDR3. J was trimmed by 6 bases and V by 5 bases; bases with no gene match: 4. CDR1 is KGHSH, CDR2 LQKENI, per germline.

The V call is TRBV18, the J call TRBJ1-5; D ambiguous. V was trimmed by 3 bases and J by 2 bases, leaving 11 bases between them. The CDR3 spans 15 residues. CDR1 is KGHSH and CDR2 is LQKENI in the germline V gene. In DNA form, the CDR3 reads TGTGCCAGCTCACCGCAGGTTCCTGGCAATCAGCCCCAGCATTTT. This codes for CASSPQVPGNQPQHF. The entire variable domain, with the rest obtained from reference TRBV18 and TRBJ1-5, is as follows: NAGVMQNPRHLVRRRGQEARLRCSPMKGHSHVYWYRQLPEEGLKFMVYLQKENIIDESGMPKERFSAEFPKEGPSILRIQQVVRGDSAAYFCASSPQVPGNQPQHFGDGTRLSIL.

The chain has TRBV29-1 and TRBJ1-1; D is ambiguous. V was trimmed by 7 bases and J by 6 bases, leaving 18 bases between them. The length of the CDR3 is 13 residues. Germline loops: CDR1 SQVTM, CDR2 ANQGSEA. In nucleotides, the CDR3 is TGCAGCGCCATGGAGAGGGAGGAATCTGAAGCTTTCTTT. Translation gives CSAMEREESEAFF. Complete variable domain (other parts from reference TRBV29-1 and TRBJ1-1): SAVISQKPSRDICQRGTSLTIQCQVDSQVTMMFWYRQQPGQSLTLIATANQGSEATYESGFVIDKFPISRPNLTFSTLTVSNMSPEDSSIYLCSAMEREESEAFFGQGTRLTVV.

The chain has TRBV7-2 and TRBJ1-3; 7 nucleotides match TRBD1. V trimming: 5 bases; J trimming: 0 bases; junction bases outside the gene matches: 7. CDR1 is SGHTA, CDR2 FQGNSA, per germline. The CDR3 contains 16 residues. The DNA for the CDR3 is TGTGCCAGCAGCCTGGTGGGACAGAGCTCTGGAAACACCATATATTTT. This translates into CASSLVGQSSGNTIYF.

The V and J genes are TRBV7-8 and TRBJ1-5; 8 bases are a match to TRBD1. V shed 5 bases and J 0 bases; nucleotides not matched to a gene: 3. Germline lookup yields CDR1 SGHVS and CDR2 FQNEAQ. The CDR3 loop spans 15 amino acids. The CDR3 loop is CASSRTGYSNQPQHF. The CDR3 DNA is TGTGCCAGCAGCAGGACAGGGTATAGCAATCAGCCCCAGCATTTT. The full variable domain, with the rest looked up from reference TRBV7-8 and TRBJ1-5, is GAGVSQSPRYKVAKRGQDVALRCDPISGHVSLFWYQQALGQGPEFLTYFQNEAQLDKSGLPSDRFFAERPEGSVSTLKIQRTQQEDSAVYLCASSRTGYSNQPQHFGDGTRLSIL.

The chain uses TRBV14 and TRBJ1-6; tentatively, D is TRBD1 (6 bases). This CDR3 is built from 16 residues. With 6 bases removed from V and 2 bases from J, the gap between germline ends came to 14 bases. Germline V gene lookup returns CDR1 SGHDN and CDR2 FVKESK. The CDR3 sequence is CASSPTGTPYNSPLHF. The CDR3 region has the DNA TGTGCCAGCAGTCCCACAGGGACACCCTATAATTCACCCCTCCACTTT.

This chain connects TRBV7-6 to TRBJ2-1, with 8 bases that match TRBD2. Trimming removed 1 base from V and 1 base from J; junction bases left unmatched: 9. The V gene's germline CDR1 is SGHVS and CDR2 FNYEAQ. The CDR3 consists of 18 residues. The CDR3 region has the DNA TGTGCCAGCAGCTTAGACGTGAGCGGGAGACGGTCCTACAATGAGCAGTTCTTC. Amino acid sequence: CASSLDVSGRRSYNEQFF.

The chain recombines TRBV28 with TRBJ2-7; the match to TRBD1 covers 10 bases. Germline V gives CDR1 MDHEN, CDR2 SYDVKM. The CDR3 loop spans 14 amino acids. V shed 9 bases and J 1 base; nucleotides not matched to a gene: 6. CDR3 nucleotide sequence: TGTGCCAGTCAGCCGGGACAGGGGTCCTACGAGCAGTACTTC. The encoded protein is CASQPGQGSYEQYF.

J is TRBJ1-2 and V is TRBV10-3; D call uncertain. The CDR3 consists of 12 residues. Trimming removed 6 bases at V and 1 base at J, with 6 bases between. Germline CDR1 reads ENHRY; CDR2 reads SYGVKD. The CDR3 spells CAISQDNYGYTF. CDR3 DNA: TGTGCCATCAGCCAGGATAACTATGGCTACACCTTC.

The chain couples TRBV28 to TRBJ1-5; TRBD1 might be the D (6 bases). This CDR3 comprises 16 residues. CDR1 MDHEN and CDR2 SYDVKM come from the germline V gene. Trimming took off 5 bases at V and 4 bases at J, with 18 bases between the two ends. CDR3 in amino acids: CASSLKANRVNQPQHF. The CDR3 bases are TGTGCCAGCAGTCTTAAGGCTAACAGGGTGAATCAGCCCCAGCATTTT.

The chain carries TRBV2 and TRBJ1-1; D perhaps matches TRBD1 (5 bases). Between the trimmed V and J ends, which lost 5 bases and 0 bases, there was a span of 13 bases. Germline V CDR1 and CDR2: SNHLY, FYNNEI. This CDR3 spans 15 amino acids. The CDR3 sequence: CASSNPGLLNTEAFF. In DNA form, the CDR3 reads TGTGCCAGCAGTAACCCGGGACTCCTGAACACTGAAGCTTTCTTT.

This chain links TRBV7-9 with TRBJ2-1, with 11 bases that match TRBD2. The CDR3 covers 18 residues. Trimming at V came to 2 bases and at J to 4 bases, leaving 10 bases not matched to a gene. Germline CDR1 and CDR2: SEHNR and FQNEAQ (reference sequence). As DNA, the CDR3 is TGTGCCAGCAGCTTAACAGGGACTAGCGGAAGGAGATACAATGAGCAGTTCTTC. It encodes CASSLTGTSGRRYNEQFF.

The V and J genes are TRBV27 and TRBJ2-1; the D gene is possibly TRBD2 (6 bases). From germline, CDR1 is MNHEY and CDR2 SMNVEV (reference sequence). The ends were cut back, 6 bases at V and 4 bases at J, with 13 bases in the middle. The CDR3 consists of 14 residues. Here the CDR3 DNA reads TGTGCCAGCAGATCCGGGACTGGATACAATGAGCAGTTCTTC. It yields the protein CASRSGTGYNEQFF.

This chain links TRBV6-2 or TRBV6-3 with TRBJ1-5, with D perhaps matching TRBD1 (6 bases). This CDR3 is 16 amino acids long. The germline V gene encodes CDR1 MNHEY and CDR2 SVGEGT. The V gene lost 2 bases and the J gene lost 4 bases, with 15 bases spanning the gap. For the CDR3, the DNA is TGTGCCAGCAGTTACGTTCCAGGAAGGGGGAATCAGCCCCAGCATTTT. Translated: CASSYVPGRGNQPQHF.

This chain connects TRBV27 to TRBJ2-1, with 8 nucleotides matching TRBD2. CDR1 and CDR2 (germline): MNHEY, SMNVEV (reference sequence). There are 14 residues in the CDR3. V dropped 10 bases and J dropped 7; count of bases not matched to a gene: 12. CDR3 sequence reads: CAIRTSSGDNEQFF. CDR3 sequence (DNA): TGTGCCATCAGGACTAGCTCCGGAGATAATGAGCAGTTCTTC.